This T cell receptor (beta chain) was obtained from a study of patients and donors after allogeneic stem cell transplantation. In this sample, this clonotype turned up a few times. TCRdb passed the RT-PCR reads through MiXCR, listing each CDR3 protein once. The sample includes about 100,000 distinct CDR3 sequences, around 35% of them seen just once. The CDR3 covers 16 residues. The ends were cut back, 2 bases at V and 1 base at J, with 14 bases in the middle. Specimen: blood, either unsorted or a sorted T cell fraction (not recorded which). The V call is TRBV12-3 or TRBV12-4, the J call TRBJ1-1; D is uncertain. The sequence came from a human donor who was either an allogeneic HSCT recipient or a stem cell or donor lymphocyte infusion donor (not recorded which). It is not recorded whose cells these are; they may come from a transplant donor. The CDR3, as DNA: TGTGCCAGCAGTTTACACCGCGTTAAACAGAACACTGAAGCTTTCTTT. Protein sequence: CASSLHRVKQNTEAFF.